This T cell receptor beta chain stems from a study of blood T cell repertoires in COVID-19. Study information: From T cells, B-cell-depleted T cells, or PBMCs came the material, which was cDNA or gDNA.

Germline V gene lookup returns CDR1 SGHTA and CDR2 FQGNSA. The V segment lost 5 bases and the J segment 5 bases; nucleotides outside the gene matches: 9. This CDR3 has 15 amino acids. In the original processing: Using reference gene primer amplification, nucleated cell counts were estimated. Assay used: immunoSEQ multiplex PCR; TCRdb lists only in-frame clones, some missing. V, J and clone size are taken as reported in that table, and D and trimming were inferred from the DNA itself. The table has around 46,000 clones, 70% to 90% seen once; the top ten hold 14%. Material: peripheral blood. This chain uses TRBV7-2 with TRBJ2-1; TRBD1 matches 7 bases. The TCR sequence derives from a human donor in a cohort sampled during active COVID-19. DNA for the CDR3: TGTGCCAGCAGCGGACAACCCGGGACAGACAATGAGCAGTTCTTC. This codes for CASSGQPGTDNEQFF.